The rows below give T cell receptor beta chains drawn from one sample of a study of cytomegalovirus exposure and HLA in healthy donors. Sequencing used immunoSEQ multiplex PCR; TCRdb keeps in-frame clones, though not all of them. This table has 150,000 to 200,000 clones, about 88% appearing once. The sequencing input was PBMCs. The receptor source for this set is a woman younger than 35 in good health and CMV-seronegative. Each CDR3 is given with its conserved first and last residue. The D gene is left open where the match is weak. A row's size may be missing; if present it is once, few, many or a size class.

j_call: TRBJ2-1; clone_size: NA; v_call: TRBV10-2; d_call: TRBD2; cdr3_nt: TGCGCCAGCAGTGAGTCGAGACTAGCGGGGGGCAATGAGCAGTTCTTC; cdr3_aa: CASSESRLAGGNEQFF
j_call: TRBJ1-2; clone_size: NA; v_call: TRBV6-1; d_call: NA; cdr3_nt: TGTGCCAGCAGTGAATACTTGGTATCTAACTATGGCTACACCTTC; cdr3_aa: CASSEYLVSNYGYTF
j_call: TRBJ2-1; clone_size: NA; v_call: TRBV6-4; d_call: TRBD1; cdr3_nt: TGTGCCAGCAGTGACCCTCCGGGACAGGGTTCAAATGAGCAGTTCTTC; cdr3_aa: CASSDPPGQGSNEQFF
j_call: TRBJ1-4; clone_size: NA; v_call: TRBV5-4; d_call: TRBD1; cdr3_nt: TGTGCCAGCAGCCCTCACCCGGGACAGGATAATGAAAAACTGTTTTTT; cdr3_aa: CASSPHPGQDNEKLFF
j_call: TRBJ1-5; clone_size: NA; v_call: TRBV19; d_call: NA; cdr3_nt: TGTGCCAGTAGTATATATCTCAGGGCCAATCAGCCCCAGCATTTT; cdr3_aa: CASSIYLRANQPQHF
j_call: TRBJ2-7; clone_size: NA; v_call: TRBV7-9; d_call: TRBD2; cdr3_nt: TGTGCCAGCAGCCCTAAGCGGGGGACCATCTACGAGCAGTACTTC; cdr3_aa: CASSPKRGTIYEQYF
j_call: TRBJ1-1; clone_size: NA; v_call: TRBV2; d_call: NA; cdr3_nt: TGTGCCAGCAGATACCCAGGGAACACTGAAGCTTTCTTT; cdr3_aa: CASRYPGNTEAFF
j_call: TRBJ2-6; clone_size: once; v_call: TRBV30; d_call: NA; cdr3_nt: TGTGCCTGGAGTGCCACTCTGATCTCTGGGGCCAACGTCCTGACTTTC; cdr3_aa: CAWSATLISGANVLTF
j_call: TRBJ2-3; clone_size: NA; v_call: TRBV5-6; d_call: TRBD1; cdr3_nt: TGTGCCAGCAGCCTAGGACAGGCCTACACAGATACGCAGTATTTT; cdr3_aa: CASSLGQAYTDTQYF
j_call: TRBJ2-1; clone_size: NA; v_call: TRBV27; d_call: NA; cdr3_nt: TGTGCCAGCAGTTCACCCTTAGCGGACTCCTACAATGAGCAGTTCTTC; cdr3_aa: CASSSPLADSYNEQFF
j_call: TRBJ2-1; clone_size: NA; v_call: TRBV4-3; d_call: TRBD2; cdr3_nt: TGCGCCAGCAGCCCAGCGGGAAGTGGAAACAATGAGCAGTTCTTC; cdr3_aa: CASSPAGSGNNEQFF
j_call: TRBJ1-2; clone_size: NA; v_call: TRBV4-2; d_call: TRBD1; cdr3_nt: TGTGCCAGCAGCCAACCGGACAGGGGTTTGGGGGGCTACACCTTC; cdr3_aa: CASSQPDRGLGGYTF
j_call: TRBJ1-1; clone_size: NA; v_call: TRBV9; d_call: NA; cdr3_nt: TGTGCCAGCAGCGAATACAGTAAGGAAGCTTTCTTT; cdr3_aa: CASSEYSKEAFF
j_call: TRBJ1-1; clone_size: once; v_call: TRBV6-7; d_call: TRBD1; cdr3_nt: TGTGCCAGCAGTCTGGACAGGGGGCAGGGGCGAGCTTTCTTT; cdr3_aa: CASSLDRGQGRAFF
j_call: TRBJ1-2; clone_size: NA; v_call: TRBV19; d_call: TRBD1; cdr3_nt: TGTGCCAGTAACCGAGCGGCCGAGACAGGGATTAACTATGGCTACACCTTC; cdr3_aa: CASNRAAETGINYGYTF
j_call: TRBJ1-4; clone_size: NA; v_call: TRBV7-2; d_call: NA; cdr3_nt: TGTGCCAGCAGCTTAGGATCTACGGGAGGGGAAAAACTGTTTTTT; cdr3_aa: CASSLGSTGGEKLFF
j_call: TRBJ1-1; clone_size: NA; v_call: TRBV12-5; d_call: TRBD1; cdr3_nt: TGTGCTAGTGGTTTGCGGACAGGCGGGTTCACTGAAGCTTTCTTT; cdr3_aa: CASGLRTGGFTEAFF
j_call: TRBJ2-7; clone_size: NA; v_call: TRBV6-6; d_call: TRBD2; cdr3_nt: TGTGCCAGCAGGATTGGGACTAGCGGTTCATACGAGCAGTACTTC; cdr3_aa: CASRIGTSGSYEQYF
j_call: TRBJ2-7; clone_size: NA; v_call: TRBV7-2; d_call: NA; cdr3_nt: TGTGCCAGCAGCTTAGTGGTAGCGGCGAACTACGAGCAGTACTTC; cdr3_aa: CASSLVVAANYEQYF
j_call: TRBJ1-5; clone_size: NA; v_call: TRBV19; d_call: NA; cdr3_nt: TGTGCCAGTAGCCTACCAGGACTGGCGCCCCAGCATTTT; cdr3_aa: CASSLPGLAPQHF
j_call: TRBJ2-2; clone_size: NA; v_call: TRBV27; d_call: NA; cdr3_nt: TGTGCCAGCAGTTTTGAGACCGGGGAGCTGTTTTTT; cdr3_aa: CASSFETGELFF
j_call: TRBJ2-4; clone_size: NA; v_call: TRBV6-1; d_call: NA; cdr3_nt: TGTGCCAGCAGTGAAGCGCTCCCCAGGGTCAAAAACATTCAGTACTTC; cdr3_aa: CASSEALPRVKNIQYF
j_call: TRBJ2-5; clone_size: NA; v_call: TRBV5-1; d_call: TRBD1; cdr3_nt: TGCGCCAGCAGCAAGGGGACAGGAGAGACCCAGTACTTC; cdr3_aa: CASSKGTGETQYF
j_call: TRBJ2-2; clone_size: NA; v_call: TRBV13; d_call: TRBD2; cdr3_nt: TGTGCCAGCAGCCTCTCAGACGGGGGGGCCAGCACCGGGGAGCTGTTTTTT; cdr3_aa: CASSLSDGGASTGELFF
j_call: TRBJ2-7; clone_size: NA; v_call: TRBV5-1; d_call: TRBD2; cdr3_nt: TGCGCCAGCAGCTTGGGAGCTAGCGGGAGGGCCAGTGAGCAGTACTTC; cdr3_aa: CASSLGASGRASEQYF
j_call: TRBJ1-1; clone_size: NA; v_call: TRBV5-4; d_call: TRBD1; cdr3_nt: TGTGCCAGCAGCTCGGTCCGACAGGGGGGAAGGTGGGACACTGAAGCTTTCTTT; cdr3_aa: CASSSVRQGGRWDTEAFF
j_call: TRBJ1-1; clone_size: NA; v_call: TRBV6-1; d_call: NA; cdr3_nt: TGTGCCAGCAGTGAGACAGCAGGGGACGCGACTGAAGCTTTCTTT; cdr3_aa: CASSETAGDATEAFF
j_call: TRBJ2-2; clone_size: NA; v_call: TRBV11-2; d_call: TRBD2; cdr3_nt: TGTGCCAGCAGCTTAGGCGGGAGGGCGGGCACCGGGGAGCTGTTTTTT; cdr3_aa: CASSLGGRAGTGELFF
j_call: TRBJ1-2; clone_size: many; v_call: TRBV10-3; d_call: TRBD1; cdr3_nt: TGTGCCATCAGTCAGGGGGCGAACGGCTACACCTTC; cdr3_aa: CAISQGANGYTF
j_call: TRBJ2-1; clone_size: NA; v_call: TRBV2; d_call: TRBD1; cdr3_nt: TGTGCCAGCACAGAAGAAGGGACAGGGCATCGGTTCTTC; cdr3_aa: CASTEEGTGHRFF
j_call: TRBJ2-2; clone_size: NA; v_call: TRBV27; d_call: TRBD2; cdr3_nt: TGTGCCAGCAGTTTTCAGCTGGCGGGGGGCACCGGGGAGCTGTTTTTT; cdr3_aa: CASSFQLAGGTGELFF
j_call: TRBJ1-1; clone_size: NA; v_call: TRBV15; d_call: NA; cdr3_nt: TGTGCCACCAGCAGGGCAGCTGAAGCTTTCTTT; cdr3_aa: CATSRAAEAFF
j_call: TRBJ1-1; clone_size: NA; v_call: TRBV27; d_call: NA; cdr3_nt: TGTGCCAGCAGTCTGAGCCAGGAGAACACTGAAGCTTTCTTT; cdr3_aa: CASSLSQENTEAFF
j_call: TRBJ1-1; clone_size: once; v_call: TRBV11-2; d_call: NA; cdr3_nt: TGTGCCAGCAGCTTATCGCGGCAGGGAAGGGGGAACACTGAAGCTTTCTTT; cdr3_aa: CASSLSRQGRGNTEAFF
j_call: TRBJ2-1; clone_size: NA; v_call: TRBV29-1; d_call: TRBD2; cdr3_nt: TGCAGCGTTGAGCTCCTAGCGGGATACAATGAGCAGTTCTTC; cdr3_aa: CSVELLAGYNEQFF
j_call: TRBJ2-1; clone_size: NA; v_call: TRBV9; d_call: TRBD2; cdr3_nt: TGTGCCAGCAGCGCAACCTCTACTAGCGGGGGTTCCTACAATGAGCAGTTCTTC; cdr3_aa: CASSATSTSGGSYNEQFF
j_call: TRBJ1-3; clone_size: NA; v_call: TRBV18; d_call: NA; cdr3_nt: TGTGCCAGCTCACCGGAACAGACCGTCTCTGGAAACACCATATATTTT; cdr3_aa: CASSPEQTVSGNTIYF